This T cell receptor (beta chain) was documented in a study of blood T cells in healthy people across ages (dated by TCRdb to the mid-2010s). About the study as a whole: In model experiments, roughly one uniquely barcoded TCR beta cDNA molecule per two T cells was captured by template switching. Using the same blood draw, the study looked at two additional independent replicas of 1 million unique cDNA reads for two donors, one aged 18 to 29 and the other aged 80 or older. Donors of different ages were randomly distributed across sequencing lanes to avoid experimental bias. Using deep sequencing normalized with unique cDNA molecular identifiers, the study measured how TCR beta repertoire diversity changes with age. The donors were split into four age groups: young (average 16 years), middle-aged (over 35), aged (62) and long-lived (about 74). Broad study findings and their caveats: Conclusive comparison of naive and antigen-experienced compartments was prevented by the profiling of bulk unsorted PBMCs. Observed TCR beta diversity correlated strongly with the percentage of naive T cells measured by flow cytometry. Donor CMV infection status was unknown, potentially confounding age-related changes in expanded clonotypes. Compared with the aged group, more naive CD4+ T cells, fewer expanded clones and increased TCR diversity were shown by the long-lived group, suggesting age selection. As age increased, observed TCR beta diversity per million T cells dropped in a roughly linear way, and a significant reduction was already evident by age 40. Estimates of total diversity based on one million sequenced T cells were regarded as lower bounds and as underestimates.

Donors were about 36 systemically healthy Caucasian individuals from Russia aged roughly 6 to 90 years. Each donor gave about 9.7 milliliters of peripheral blood, drawn into EDTA-treated Vacutainer tubes. Ficoll-Paque density-gradient centrifugation was used to isolate PBMCs, with at least 6.5 million per sample. Trizol reagent was used to extract total RNA from the PBMCs, yielding at least 6 micrograms per sample. Naive CD45RAhigh/CD27high T cell percentages were measured by flow cytometry on a PBMC aliquot from every donor. The protocol used for the library was 5' RACE. Instrument on record: Illumina HiSeq 2500. A second PCR of roughly 6 to 12 cycles was run with a J-beta primer mix and a sample-barcoded 5' primer. Each TCR beta cDNA molecule received a unique molecular identifier from a template-switch 5' adaptor carrying 12 random nucleotides. Each sample yielded at least 2.5 million CDR3-containing paired-end reads. The Mint cDNA synthesis kit, primed by a TRBC-specific oligonucleotide, was used to synthesize first-strand cDNA from all RNA. After uracil-DNA glycosylase treatment, a first 18-cycle PCR used universal primers M1SS and BC2_uni_R on all cDNA. From the authors' description of their analysis: Each sample was normalized by randomly selecting 1 million high-quality reads, each carrying a distinct molecular identifier. Reads with shared molecular identifiers were discarded instead of being binned into consensus sequences. MiTCR, set to a Q25 quality threshold and the strictest error-elimination algorithm, was used for CDR3 identification, clonotype clustering and error correction. A nonparametric unseen species model with Euler transformation was used to estimate a lower bound on total TCR beta diversity. Using fastp trimming at Q25 and MiXCR clonotype assembly, TCRdb reanalyzed the public sequencing data and kept in-frame beta chains. One record per CDR3 amino acid sequence lists the most common genes and DNA. These V and J calls derive from TCRdb rather than the authors' analysis. Recorded for this sample are hundreds of thousands of distinct CDR3 sequences; roughly 50% of them occurred a single time. 35% to 40% of the sample rests with the top ten.

On this clonotype itself: What antigen it recognizes has not been identified. It has no much larger one-base neighbor in the sample; base qualities were not kept.

Reading from cysteine to phenylalanine, the CDR3 counts 17 amino acids. The only DNA kept is the CDR3, 51 bases in frame from the first base. Taken from the germline V gene, the CDR1 and CDR2 loops are SGHVS and FNYEAQ. Clipping removes 4 bases from V and 4 bases from J, with 7 as the unmatched junction base count. The TCR sequence derives from a man between 60 and 70 years old in good health. The sequenced sample consisted of blood. Recombination connected TRBV7-6 to TRBJ2-1; TRBD2 matches 13 bases in the middle. The base sequence is TGTGCCAGCAGCTCTTCCCCGGGACTAGCGGGATACAATGAGCAGTTCTTC. Its coded protein is CASSSSPGLAGYNEQFF.